This TCR beta chain was profiled in a study of CD8 T cells in ankylosing spondylitis. Study-level results: Seemingly distinctive of ankylosing spondylitis blood was a TCR beta motif formed by eight highly homologous variants. Disease-linked clones, CD8+, were relatively rare in peripheral blood. In the blood and synovial fluid of reactive arthritis, some motif variants had been previously reported.

Quantitative 5'-RACE was performed with molecular barcodes, and it yielded the TCR beta libraries. TCRdb recomputed calls from the 5' RACE reads with MiXCR, one row per CDR3 protein. This sample has 200,000 to 300,000 distinct CDR3 sequences; roughly 8.6% occur once, and the top ten carry approximately 7%. This clonotype was seen repeatedly, ten times or more. Its antigen is unknown. This CDR3 spans 14 amino acids. Germline assignment: CDR1 SNHLY and CDR2 FYNNEI. Trimming at V came to 4 bases and at J to 3 bases, leaving 1 base not matched to a gene. The chain has TRBV2 and TRBJ2-2; TRBD1 agrees at 8 bases. This TCR derives from a male donor with ankylosing spondylitis or in good health (not recorded which). Sequencing input: blood, either unsorted or a sorted T cell fraction (not recorded which). The CDR3 coding sequence is TGTGCCAGCAGTGTGGACAGGGACACCGGGGAGCTGTTTTTT. Translated, it gives CASSVDRDTGELFF.